The clone carrying this T cell receptor beta chain has ten or more counts. Its antigen is currently unknown. The data stem from a study of breast tumors, draining lymph nodes, adjacent tissues. Study findings and constraints: The lymph node origin of tumor T cells was framed as consistent with a hypothesis, not demonstrated. Findings are consistent with lymph node origin and intratumoral expansion of most tumor T cells. Luminal-like breast cancer showed significantly greater tumor-nontumor repertoire similarity than basal-like breast cancer did.

TCRdb itself ran the multiplex PCR reads through MiXCR, one entry per CDR3 protein. The sample lists around 230,000 distinct CDR3 sequences; under 40% were seen once. Breast cancer patients provided tissue from their axillary draining lymph nodes. The sequence was obtained from a female donor with breast cancer. Some clones in this sample may be carry-over from other donors' samples. The material sequenced was axillary lymph node tissue.

The CDR3 sequence: CSVRGGRYYGYTF. The CDR3 DNA reads TGCAGCGTGAGGGGGGGGCGGTACTATGGCTACACCTTC. The rearrangement uses TRBV29-1 and TRBJ1-2, with D possibly being TRBD1 (6 bases). The CDR3 consists of 13 residues. V dropped 6 bases and J dropped 3 bases, with 14 bases sitting between them. CDR1 is SQVTM, CDR2 ANQGSEA, per germline.